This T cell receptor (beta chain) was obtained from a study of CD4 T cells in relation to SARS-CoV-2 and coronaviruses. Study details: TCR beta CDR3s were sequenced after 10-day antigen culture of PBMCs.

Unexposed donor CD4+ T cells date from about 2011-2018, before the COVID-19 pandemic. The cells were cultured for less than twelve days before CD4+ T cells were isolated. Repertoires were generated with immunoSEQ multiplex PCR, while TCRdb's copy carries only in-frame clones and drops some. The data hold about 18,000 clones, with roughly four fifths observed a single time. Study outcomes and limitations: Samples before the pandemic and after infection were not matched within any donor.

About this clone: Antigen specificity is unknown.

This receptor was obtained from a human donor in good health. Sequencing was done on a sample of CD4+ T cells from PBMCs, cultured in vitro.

The CDR3 loop is CASSPRLGGAQNEQFF. CDR3 DNA sequence: TGTGCCAGCAGTCCCAGGTTAGGGGGGGCTCAGAATGAGCAGTTCTTC. This sequence joins TRBV6-2 or TRBV6-3 and TRBJ2-1, with D maybe TRBD2 (7 bases). Germline assignment: CDR1 MNHEY and CDR2 SVGEGT. The CDR3 spans 16 residues. Deletions cut 5 bases from V and 7 bases from J, with 21 bases between.